This T cell receptor (beta chain) was profiled in a study of graft-versus-host responses after intestinal transplantation. Study-level results: Ileal or blood samples showed some GvH clones first, and such clones were also found in recipient marrow.

TCRdb keeps only in-frame clones here, not all; method: immunoSEQ multiplex PCR. Among 130,000 or so clones listed, about nine tenths were seen once. Germline V gene data show CDR1 as SGHNT and CDR2 as YYREEE (reference sequence). This CDR3 has 13 residues. With V trimmed by 5 bases and J by 4 bases, 0 bases remained unmatched. This clone was detected only once. Antigen unknown. J is TRBJ2-7 and V is TRBV5-4, with 13 bases lining up with TRBD2. This TCR was sampled from a human donor who received an intestinal transplant. This specimen was unstimulated CD4+ T cells sorted from spleen or lymph node cells, taken before intestinal transplant. The CDR3 nucleotides read TGTGCCAGCAGACTAGCGGGAGGGTACGAGCAGTACTTC. It codes for CASRLAGGYEQYF.